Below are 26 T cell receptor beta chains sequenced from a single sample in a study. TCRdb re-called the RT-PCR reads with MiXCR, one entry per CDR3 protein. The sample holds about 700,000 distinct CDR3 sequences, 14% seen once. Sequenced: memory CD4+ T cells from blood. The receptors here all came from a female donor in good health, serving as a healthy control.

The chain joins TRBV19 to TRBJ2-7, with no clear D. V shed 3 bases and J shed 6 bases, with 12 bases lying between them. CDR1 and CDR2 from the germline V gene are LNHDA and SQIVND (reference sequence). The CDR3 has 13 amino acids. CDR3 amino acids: CASSMGVRVEQYF. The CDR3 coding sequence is TGTGCCAGTAGTATGGGCGTCCGGGTCGAGCAGTACTTC. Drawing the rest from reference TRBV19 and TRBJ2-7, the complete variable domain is DGGITQSPKYLFRKEGQNVTLSCEQNLNHDAMYWYRQDPGQGLRLIYYSQIVNDFQKGDIAEGYSVSREKKESFPLTVTSAQKNPTAFYLCASSMGVRVEQYFGPGTRLTVT.

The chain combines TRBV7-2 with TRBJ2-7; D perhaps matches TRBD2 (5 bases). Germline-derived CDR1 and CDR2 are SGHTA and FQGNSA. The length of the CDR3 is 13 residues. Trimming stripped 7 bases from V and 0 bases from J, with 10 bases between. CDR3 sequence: CASTRRGSYEQYF. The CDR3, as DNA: TGTGCCAGCACGCGACGGGGCTCCTACGAGCAGTACTTC.

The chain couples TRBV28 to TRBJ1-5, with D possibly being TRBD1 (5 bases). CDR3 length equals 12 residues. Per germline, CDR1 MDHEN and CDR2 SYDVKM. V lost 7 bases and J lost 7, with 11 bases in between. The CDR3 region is CASTTRGQPQHF. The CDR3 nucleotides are TGTGCCAGCACCACTCGGGGGCAGCCCCAGCATTTT.

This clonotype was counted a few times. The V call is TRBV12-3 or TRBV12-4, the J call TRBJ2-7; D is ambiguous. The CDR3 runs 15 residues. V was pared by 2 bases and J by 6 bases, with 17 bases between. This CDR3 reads CASSLLANFKGEQYF. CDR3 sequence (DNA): TGTGCCAGCAGTTTATTGGCGAATTTTAAGGGCGAGCAGTACTTC.

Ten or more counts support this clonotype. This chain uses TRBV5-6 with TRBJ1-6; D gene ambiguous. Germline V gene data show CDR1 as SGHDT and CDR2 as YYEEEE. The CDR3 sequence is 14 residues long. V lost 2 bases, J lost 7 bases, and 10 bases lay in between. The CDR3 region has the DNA TGTGCCAGCAGCTTCGGAGTGGCGAATTCACCCCTCCACTTT. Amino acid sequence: CASSFGVANSPLHF.

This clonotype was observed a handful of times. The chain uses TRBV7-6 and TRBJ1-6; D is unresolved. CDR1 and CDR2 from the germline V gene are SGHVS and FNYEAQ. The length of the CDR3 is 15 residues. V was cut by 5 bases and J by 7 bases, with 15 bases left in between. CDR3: CASSQPVGRNSPLHF. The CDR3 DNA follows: TGTGCCAGCAGCCAACCGGTCGGGAGAAATTCACCCCTCCACTTT.

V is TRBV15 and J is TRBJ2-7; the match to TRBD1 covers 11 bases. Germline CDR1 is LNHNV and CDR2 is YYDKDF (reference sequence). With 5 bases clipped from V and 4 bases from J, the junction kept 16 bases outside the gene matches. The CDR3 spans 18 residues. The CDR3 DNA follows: TGTGCCACCAGCTCCCGCGCGCAGGACAGGGGGCGCGGGTACGAGCAGTACTTC. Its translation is CATSSRAQDRGRGYEQYF.

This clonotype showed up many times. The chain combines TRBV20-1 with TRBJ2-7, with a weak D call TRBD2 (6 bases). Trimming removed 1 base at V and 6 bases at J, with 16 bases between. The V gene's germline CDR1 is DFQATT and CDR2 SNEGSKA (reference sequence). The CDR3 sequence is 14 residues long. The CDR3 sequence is CSARAGLLAGEQYF. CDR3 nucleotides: TGCAGTGCTAGAGCGGGACTCTTAGCTGGCGAGCAGTACTTC.

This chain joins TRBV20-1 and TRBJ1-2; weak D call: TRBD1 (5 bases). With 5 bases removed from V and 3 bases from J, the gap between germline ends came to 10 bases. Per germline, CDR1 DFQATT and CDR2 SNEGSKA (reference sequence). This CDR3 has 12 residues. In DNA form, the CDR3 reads TGCAGTGCTGGGCGGGGCGACTATGGCTACACCTTC. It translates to CSAGRGDYGYTF.

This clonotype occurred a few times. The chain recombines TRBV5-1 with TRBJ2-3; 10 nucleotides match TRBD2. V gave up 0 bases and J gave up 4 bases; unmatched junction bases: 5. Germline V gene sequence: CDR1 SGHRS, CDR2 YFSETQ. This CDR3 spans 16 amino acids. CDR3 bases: TGCGCCAGCAGCTTGGGTTCTAGCGGGAGCCCAGATACGCAGTATTTT. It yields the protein CASSLGSSGSPDTQYF.

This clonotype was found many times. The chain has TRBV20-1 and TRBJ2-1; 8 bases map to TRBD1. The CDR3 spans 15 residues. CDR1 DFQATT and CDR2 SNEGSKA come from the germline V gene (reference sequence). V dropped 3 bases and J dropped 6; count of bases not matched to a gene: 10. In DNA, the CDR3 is TGCAGTGCTAGCCCACGGCAGGGGGCCCTCAATGAGCAGTTCTTC. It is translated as CSASPRQGALNEQFF.

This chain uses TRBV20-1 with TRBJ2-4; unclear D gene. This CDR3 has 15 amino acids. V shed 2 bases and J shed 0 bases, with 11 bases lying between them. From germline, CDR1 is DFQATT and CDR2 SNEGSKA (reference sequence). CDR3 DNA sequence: TGCAGTGCTAGACCTGACGGAATAGCCAAAAACATTCAGTACTTC. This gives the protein CSARPDGIAKNIQYF.

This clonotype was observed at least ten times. CDR3 DNA: TGTGCCAGCAGTAACAGCGGAAATCAGCCCCAGCATTTT. Its protein is CASSNSGNQPQHF. The chain is built from TRBV12-3 or TRBV12-4 and TRBJ1-5; D unclear. V lost 5 bases, J lost 4 bases, and 9 bases lay in between. The CDR3 length is 13 residues.

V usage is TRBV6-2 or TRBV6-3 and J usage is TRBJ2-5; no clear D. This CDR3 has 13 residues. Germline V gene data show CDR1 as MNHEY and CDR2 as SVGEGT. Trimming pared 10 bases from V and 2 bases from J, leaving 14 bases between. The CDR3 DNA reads TGTGCCACCACGTCCAGAAATCAAGAGACCCAGTACTTC. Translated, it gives CATTSRNQETQYF.

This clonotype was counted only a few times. CDR3 residues: CASSFRPQQGRAEAFF. The CDR3 DNA sequence: TGTGCCAGCAGTTTTCGACCTCAACAGGGGAGAGCTGAAGCTTTCTTT. This rearrangement joins TRBV12-3 or TRBV12-4 to TRBJ1-1; 7 bases line up with TRBD1. The ends lost 3 bases at V and 6 bases at J; junction bases unmatched: 13. The CDR3 has 16 residues.

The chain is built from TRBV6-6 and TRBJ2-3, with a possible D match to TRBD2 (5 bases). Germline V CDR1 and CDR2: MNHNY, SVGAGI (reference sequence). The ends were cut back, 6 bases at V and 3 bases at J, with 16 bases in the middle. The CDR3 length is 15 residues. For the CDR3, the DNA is TGTGCCAGCAGCCCTGGGAGAGTAGGGACAGATACGCAGTATTTT. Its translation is CASSPGRVGTDTQYF.

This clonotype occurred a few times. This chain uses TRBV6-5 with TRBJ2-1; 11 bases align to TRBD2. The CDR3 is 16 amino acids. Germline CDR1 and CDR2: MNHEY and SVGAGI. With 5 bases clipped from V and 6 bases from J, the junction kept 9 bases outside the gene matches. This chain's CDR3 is CASSRRVAGGFNEQFF. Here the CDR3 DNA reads TGTGCCAGCAGTCGTCGAGTAGCGGGAGGGTTCAATGAGCAGTTCTTC.

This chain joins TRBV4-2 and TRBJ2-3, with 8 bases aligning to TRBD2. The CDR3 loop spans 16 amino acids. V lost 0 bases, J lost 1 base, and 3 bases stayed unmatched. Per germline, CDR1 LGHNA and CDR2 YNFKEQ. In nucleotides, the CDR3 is TGTGCCAGCAGCCAAGATTCACTAGCGGGCACAGATACGCAGTATTTT. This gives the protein CASSQDSLAGTDTQYF.

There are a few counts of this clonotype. In DNA form, the CDR3 reads TGTGCCAGCAGTGCCTCTGGGAAAGATCATGAAAAACTGTTTTTT. Its protein is CASSASGKDHEKLFF. The chain uses TRBV2 and TRBJ1-4; no clear D gene. The V gene's germline CDR1 is SNHLY and CDR2 FYNNEI. This CDR3 spans 15 amino acids. V was shortened by 4 bases and J by 6 bases, with 15 bases between the two germline ends.

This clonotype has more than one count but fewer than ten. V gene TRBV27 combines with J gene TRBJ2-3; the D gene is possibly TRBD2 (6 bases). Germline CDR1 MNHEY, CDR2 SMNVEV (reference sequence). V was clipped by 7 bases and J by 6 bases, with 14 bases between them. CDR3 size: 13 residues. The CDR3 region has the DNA TGTGCCAGCAAGGGCGGGATGAGGGATACGCAGTATTTT. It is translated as CASKGGMRDTQYF.

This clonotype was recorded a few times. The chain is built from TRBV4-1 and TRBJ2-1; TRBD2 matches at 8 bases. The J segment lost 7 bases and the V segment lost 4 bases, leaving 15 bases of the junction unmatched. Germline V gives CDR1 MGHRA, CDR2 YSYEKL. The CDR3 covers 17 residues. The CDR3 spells CASSLRTSPAAENEQFF. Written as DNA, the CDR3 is TGCGCCAGCAGCCTCCGGACTAGCCCTGCGGCAGAGAATGAGCAGTTCTTC.

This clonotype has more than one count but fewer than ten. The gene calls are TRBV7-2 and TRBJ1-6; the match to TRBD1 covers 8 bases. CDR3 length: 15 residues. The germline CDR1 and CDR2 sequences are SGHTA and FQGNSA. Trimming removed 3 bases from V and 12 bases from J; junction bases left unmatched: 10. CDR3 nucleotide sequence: TGTGCCAGCAGCTTTGTCGATGCAGGGGGCGGACCCCTCCACTTT. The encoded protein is CASSFVDAGGGPLHF. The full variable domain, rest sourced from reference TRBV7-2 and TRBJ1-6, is GAGVSQSPSNKVTEKGKDVELRCDPISGHTALYWYRQSLGQGLEFLIYFQGNSAPDKSGLPSDRFSAERTGGSVSTLTIQRTQQEDSAVYLCASSFVDAGGGPLHFGNGTRLTVT.

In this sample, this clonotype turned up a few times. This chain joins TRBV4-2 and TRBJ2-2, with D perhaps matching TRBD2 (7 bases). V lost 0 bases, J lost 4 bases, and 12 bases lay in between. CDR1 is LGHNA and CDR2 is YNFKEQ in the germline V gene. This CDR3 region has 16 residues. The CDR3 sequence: CASSQDGGAGTGELFF. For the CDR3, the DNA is TGTGCCAGCAGCCAAGATGGGGGGGCGGGCACCGGGGAGCTGTTTTTT.

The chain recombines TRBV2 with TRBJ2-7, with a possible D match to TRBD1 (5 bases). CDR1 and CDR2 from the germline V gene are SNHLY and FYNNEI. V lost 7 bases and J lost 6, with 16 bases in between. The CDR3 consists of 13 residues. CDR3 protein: CASNTNQGSEQYF. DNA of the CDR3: TGTGCCAGCAATACCAATCAGGGCTCCGAGCAGTACTTC. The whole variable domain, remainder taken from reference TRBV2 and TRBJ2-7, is EPEVTQTPSHQVTQMGQEVILRCVPISNHLYFYWYRQILGQKVEFLVSFYNNEISEKSEIFDDQFSVERPDGSNFTLKIRSTKLEDSAMYFCASNTNQGSEQYFGPGTRLTVT.

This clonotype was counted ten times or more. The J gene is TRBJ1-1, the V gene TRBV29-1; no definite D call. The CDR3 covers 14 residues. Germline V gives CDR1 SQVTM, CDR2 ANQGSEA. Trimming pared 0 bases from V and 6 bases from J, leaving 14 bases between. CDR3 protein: CSVEDRVSGAEAFF. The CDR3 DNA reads TGCAGCGTTGAAGATCGAGTGAGTGGGGCTGAAGCTTTCTTT. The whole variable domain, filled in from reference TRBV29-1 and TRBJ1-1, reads SAVISQKPSRDICQRGTSLTIQCQVDSQVTMMFWYRQQPGQSLTLIATANQGSEATYESGFVIDKFPISRPNLTFSTLTVSNMSPEDSSIYLCSVEDRVSGAEAFFGQGTRLTVV.

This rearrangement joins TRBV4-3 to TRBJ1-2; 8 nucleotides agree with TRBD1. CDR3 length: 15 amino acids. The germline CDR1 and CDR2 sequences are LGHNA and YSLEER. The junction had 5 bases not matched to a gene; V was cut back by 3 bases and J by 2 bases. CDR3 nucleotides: TGCGCCAGCAGCCAGGACAGGGCAAAAAACTATGGCTACACCTTC. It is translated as CASSQDRAKNYGYTF.